This T cell receptor beta chain is from a study of cytomegalovirus exposure and HLA in healthy donors. Study results and caveats: In an earlier analysis, in some 500 donors, most V segments appeared productive either ~87% or ~30% of the time. Other equally common chains were less clonally expanded than HLA-associated TCR beta chains, a later analysis showed.

Primers included in the PCR were 60 Vbeta and 13 Jbeta primers. Clones were sequenced by immunoSEQ multiplex PCR, and TCRdb holds only the in-frame ones, with some missing. The table lists 150,000 to 200,000 clones, less than 90% of them singletons. This CDR3 comprises 15 residues. V was clipped by 4 bases and J by 4 bases, with 15 bases between them. CDR1 and CDR2 (germline): SGDLS, YYNGEE. In the case of this clone: Antigen unknown.

The donors, nominally healthy at sampling, likely had unrecorded immune exposures. The rearrangement joins TRBV9 to TRBJ1-3; D gene ambiguous. This receptor was identified in a boy aged 10-17 years in good health and CMV-seronegative. Material: PBMCs. The CDR3 loop is CASSPSGVPGNTIYF. CDR3 nucleotide sequence: TGTGCCAGCAGCCCATCCGGGGTTCCAGGAAACACCATATATTTT.